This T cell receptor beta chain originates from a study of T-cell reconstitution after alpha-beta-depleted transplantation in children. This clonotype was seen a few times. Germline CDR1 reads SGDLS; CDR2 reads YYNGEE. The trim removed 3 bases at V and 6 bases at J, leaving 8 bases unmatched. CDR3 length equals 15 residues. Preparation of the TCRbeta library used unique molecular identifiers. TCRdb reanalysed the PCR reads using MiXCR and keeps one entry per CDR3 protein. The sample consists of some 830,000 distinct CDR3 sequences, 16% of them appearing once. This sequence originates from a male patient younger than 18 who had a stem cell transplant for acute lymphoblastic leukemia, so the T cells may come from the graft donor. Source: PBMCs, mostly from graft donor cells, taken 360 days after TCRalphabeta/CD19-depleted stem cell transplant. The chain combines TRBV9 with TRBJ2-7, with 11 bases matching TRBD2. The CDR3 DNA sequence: TGTGCCAGCAGCGCTAATAGCGGGAGGGCAGGCGAGCAGTACTTC. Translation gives CASSANSGRAGEQYF.